In this sample, the clone carrying this T cell receptor beta chain turned up once. Its antigen is currently unknown. The Oncomine TCR Beta short-read assay sequenced DNA from cultured CD4+ T cells. TCRdb reprocessed the PCR reads with MiXCR, giving one entry per CDR3 protein. This repertoire shows thousands of distinct CDR3 sequences, 55% found once; its top ten account for 35% to 55%. The source of the sample is a study of vaccination and CD4 T cells after COVID-19. The treatment denotes: approximately 9-day PBMC culture with coronavirus spike peptide pools or control peptides (ViraFEST assay). This CDR3 comprises 13 residues. Germline CDR1 and CDR2: SGHRS and YFSETQ. Trimming removed 1 base from V and 9 bases from J; junction bases left unmatched: 3.

The chain employs TRBV5-1 and TRBJ2-1, with 8 bases matching TRBD2. The sequencing input was CD4+ T cells from blood, cultured in vitro. The receptor comes from a human donor who had recovered from COVID-19. The CDR3: CASSLRGGPEQFF. The CDR3 bases are TGCGCCAGCAGCTTGCGGGGGGGCCCTGAGCAGTTCTTC.